This TCR beta chain was retrieved from a study of Tregs in tolerant kidney transplant recipients. Thawed PBMCs were FACS-sorted into unstimulated CD4+CD25+CD127- regulatory T cells, CD4+CD25- non-regulatory cells, CD4 and CD8 cells. V trimming: 1 base; J trimming: 6 bases; junction bases outside the gene matches: 10. The CDR3 contains 17 residues. Looked up from germline, CDR1 is SGHRS and CDR2 is YFSETQ. Clones were sequenced by immunoSEQ multiplex PCR, and TCRdb holds only the in-frame ones, with some missing. The sample includes 110,000 or so clones, roughly 89% of them seen just once. This rearrangement joins TRBV5-1 to TRBJ2-2, with 9 bases fitting TRBD2. The material was CD4+ T cells from blood, obtained before the transplant. The TCR originated in a human donor who received a combined kidney and bone marrow transplant. The CDR3 sequence: CASSLRLAGKSAGELFF. The CDR3 DNA follows: TGCGCCAGCAGCTTGAGGCTAGCGGGAAAGTCGGCCGGGGAGCTGTTTTTT.